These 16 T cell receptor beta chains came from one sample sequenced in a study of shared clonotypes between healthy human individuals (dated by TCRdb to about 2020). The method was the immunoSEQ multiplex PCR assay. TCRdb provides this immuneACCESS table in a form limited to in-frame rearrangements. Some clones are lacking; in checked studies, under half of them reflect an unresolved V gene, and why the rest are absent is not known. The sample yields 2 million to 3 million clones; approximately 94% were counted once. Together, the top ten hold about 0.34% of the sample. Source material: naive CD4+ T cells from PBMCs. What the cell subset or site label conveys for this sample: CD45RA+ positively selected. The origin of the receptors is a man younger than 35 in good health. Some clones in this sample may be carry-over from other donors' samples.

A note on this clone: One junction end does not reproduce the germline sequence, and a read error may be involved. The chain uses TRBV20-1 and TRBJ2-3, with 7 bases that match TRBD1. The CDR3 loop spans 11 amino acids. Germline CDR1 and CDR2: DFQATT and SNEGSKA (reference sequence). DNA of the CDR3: TGTTTAGGGGGCATCACAGATACGCAGTATTTT. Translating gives CLGGITDTQYF.

The chain's CDR3 is CASSFSYNLNTEAFF. For the CDR3, the DNA is TGTGCCAGCAGCTTTTCTTATAATCTGAACACTGAAGCTTTCTTT. The chain recombines TRBV7-2 with TRBJ1-1; D is uncertain. The V end was cut by 3 bases, the J end by 0 bases, with 11 bases between. Germline assignment: CDR1 SGHTA and CDR2 FQGNSA. This CDR3 spans 15 amino acids.

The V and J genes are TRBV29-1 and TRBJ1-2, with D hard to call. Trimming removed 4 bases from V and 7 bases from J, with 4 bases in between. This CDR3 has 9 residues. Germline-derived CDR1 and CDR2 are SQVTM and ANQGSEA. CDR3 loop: CSVGAGYTF. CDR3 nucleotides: TGCAGCGTTGGAGCTGGCTACACCTTC. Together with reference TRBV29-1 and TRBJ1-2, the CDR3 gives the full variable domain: SAVISQKPSRDICQRGTSLTIQCQVDSQVTMMFWYRQQPGQSLTLIATANQGSEATYESGFVIDKFPISRPNLTFSTLTVSNMSPEDSSIYLCSVGAGYTFGSGTRLTVV.

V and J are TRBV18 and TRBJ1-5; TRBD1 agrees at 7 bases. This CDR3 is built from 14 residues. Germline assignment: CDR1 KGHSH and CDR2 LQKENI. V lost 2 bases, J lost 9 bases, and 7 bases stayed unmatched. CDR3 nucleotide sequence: TGTGCCAGCTCACCAGAACAGGGGCAATGGCCCCAGCATTTT. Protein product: CASSPEQGQWPQHF.

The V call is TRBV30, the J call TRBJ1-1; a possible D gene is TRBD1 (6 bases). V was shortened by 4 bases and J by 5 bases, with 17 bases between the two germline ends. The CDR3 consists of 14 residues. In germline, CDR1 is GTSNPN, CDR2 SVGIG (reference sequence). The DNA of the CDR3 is TGTGCCTGGACATCACCGGGGGCGCGAACTGAAGCTTTCTTT. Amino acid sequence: CAWTSPGARTEAFF.

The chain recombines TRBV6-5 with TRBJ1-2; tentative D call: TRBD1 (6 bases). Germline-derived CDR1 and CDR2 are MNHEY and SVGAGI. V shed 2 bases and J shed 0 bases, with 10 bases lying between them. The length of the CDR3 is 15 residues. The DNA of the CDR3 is TGTGCCAGCAGTTACGGGGGCCCTGCTAACTATGGCTACACCTTC. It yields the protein CASSYGGPANYGYTF.

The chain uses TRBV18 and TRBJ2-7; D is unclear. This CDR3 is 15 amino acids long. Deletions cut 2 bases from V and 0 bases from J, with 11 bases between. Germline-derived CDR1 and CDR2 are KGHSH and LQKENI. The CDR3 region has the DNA TGTGCCAGCTCACCAGCCCGGGTCTTCTCCTACGAGCAGTACTTC. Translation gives CASSPARVFSYEQYF.

CDR3 DNA: TGTGCCAGCAGTTACCACTTCCGGGACAGGGGGCTTCAGCCCCAGCATTTT. Translated: CASSYHFRDRGLQPQHF. V usage is TRBV28 and J usage is TRBJ1-5, with 12 bases fitting TRBD1. Germline values: CDR1 MDHEN, CDR2 SYDVKM. The CDR3 is made up of 17 amino acids. The junction had 10 bases not matched to a gene; V was cut back by 4 bases and J by 6 bases.

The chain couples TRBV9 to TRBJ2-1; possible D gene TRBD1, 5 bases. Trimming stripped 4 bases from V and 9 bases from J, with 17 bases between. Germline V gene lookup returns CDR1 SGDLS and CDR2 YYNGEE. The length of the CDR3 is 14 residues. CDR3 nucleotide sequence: TGTGCCAGCAGCCTCAGGGCTACCTCGGGTGAGCAGTTCTTC. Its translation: CASSLRATSGEQFF.

The DNA for the CDR3 is TGTGCCAGCAATGGGCTAGCGGGAGGTAACGGGGAGCTGTTTTTT. Amino acids: CASNGLAGGNGELFF. The chain employs TRBV28 and TRBJ2-2; 11 positions match TRBD2. The V gene's germline CDR1 is MDHEN and CDR2 SYDVKM. The CDR3 has 15 amino acids. The V and J ends lost 7 bases and 7 bases, in that order; junction bases with no gene match: 8.

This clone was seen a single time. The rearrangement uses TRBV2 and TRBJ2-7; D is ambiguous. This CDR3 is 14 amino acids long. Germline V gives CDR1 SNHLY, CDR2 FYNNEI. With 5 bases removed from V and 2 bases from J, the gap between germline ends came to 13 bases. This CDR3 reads CASSPSRLTYEQYF. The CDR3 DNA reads TGTGCCAGCAGTCCGAGTCGGTTAACCTACGAGCAGTACTTC.

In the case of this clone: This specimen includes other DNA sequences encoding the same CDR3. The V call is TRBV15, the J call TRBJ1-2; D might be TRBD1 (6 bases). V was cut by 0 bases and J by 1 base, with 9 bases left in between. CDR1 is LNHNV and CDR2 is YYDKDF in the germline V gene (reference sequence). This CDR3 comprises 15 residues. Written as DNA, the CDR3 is TGTGCCACCAGCAGAGACCCCAGGGGTAACTATGGCTACACCTTC. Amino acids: CATSRDPRGNYGYTF.

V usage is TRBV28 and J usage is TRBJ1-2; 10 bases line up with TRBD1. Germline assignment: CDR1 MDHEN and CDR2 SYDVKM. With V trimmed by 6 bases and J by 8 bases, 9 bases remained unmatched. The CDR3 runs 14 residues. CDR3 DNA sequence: TGTGCCAGCAGCCCCGGACAGGGGGGGATCGGCTACACCTTC. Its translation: CASSPGQGGIGYTF.

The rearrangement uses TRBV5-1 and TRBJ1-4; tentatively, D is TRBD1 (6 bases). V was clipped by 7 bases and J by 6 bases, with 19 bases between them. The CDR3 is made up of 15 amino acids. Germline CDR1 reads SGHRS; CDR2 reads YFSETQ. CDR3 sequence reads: CASAEGGEVHEKLFF. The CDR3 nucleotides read TGCGCCAGCGCTGAAGGGGGTGAAGTGCATGAAAAACTGTTTTTT.

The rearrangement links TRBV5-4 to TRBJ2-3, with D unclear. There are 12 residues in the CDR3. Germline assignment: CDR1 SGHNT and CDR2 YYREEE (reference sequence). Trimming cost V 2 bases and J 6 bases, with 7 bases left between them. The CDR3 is CASSFFPDTQYF. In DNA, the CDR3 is TGTGCCAGCAGCTTTTTTCCGGATACGCAGTATTTT. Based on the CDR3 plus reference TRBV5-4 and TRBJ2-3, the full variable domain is ETGVTQSPTHLIKTRGQQVTLRCSSQSGHNTVSWYQQALGQGPQFIFQYYREEENGRGNFPPRFSGLQFPNYSSELNVNALELDDSALYLCASSFFPDTQYFGPGTRLTVL.

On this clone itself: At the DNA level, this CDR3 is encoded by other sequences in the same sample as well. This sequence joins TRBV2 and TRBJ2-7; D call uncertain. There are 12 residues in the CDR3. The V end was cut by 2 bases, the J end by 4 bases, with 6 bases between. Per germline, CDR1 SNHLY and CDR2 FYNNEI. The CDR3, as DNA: TGTGCCAGCAGTGAACTGGGGTACGAGCAGTACTTC. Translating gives CASSELGYEQYF.